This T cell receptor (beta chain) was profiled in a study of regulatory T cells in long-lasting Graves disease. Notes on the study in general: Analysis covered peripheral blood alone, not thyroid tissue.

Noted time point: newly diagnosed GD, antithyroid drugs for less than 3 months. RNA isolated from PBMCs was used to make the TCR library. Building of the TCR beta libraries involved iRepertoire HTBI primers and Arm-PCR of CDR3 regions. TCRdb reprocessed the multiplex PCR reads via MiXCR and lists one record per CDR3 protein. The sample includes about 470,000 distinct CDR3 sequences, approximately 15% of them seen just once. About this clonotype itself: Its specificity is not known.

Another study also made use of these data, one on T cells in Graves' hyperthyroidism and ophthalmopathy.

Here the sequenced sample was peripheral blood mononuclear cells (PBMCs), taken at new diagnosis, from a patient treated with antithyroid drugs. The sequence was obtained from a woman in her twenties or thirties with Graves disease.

In DNA, the CDR3 is TGTGCCAGTAGTATACGGGGGCACACTGAAGCTTTCTTT. This codes for CASSIRGHTEAFF. The chain recombines TRBV19 with TRBJ1-1; TRBD1 is a possible D gene (6 bases). The V end was cut by 2 bases, the J end by 3 bases, with 7 bases between. Germline V CDR1 and CDR2: LNHDA, SQIVND (reference sequence). The CDR3 has 13 amino acids.